Each of the 27 T cell receptor beta chains below was sequenced from the same sample in a study of blood T cell repertoires in COVID-19. The protocol was immunoSEQ multiplex PCR, while the TCRdb copy is restricted to in-frame clones and leaves out a portion. The sample carries 150,000 or so clones, 70% to 90% recorded once. Sequenced input: peripheral blood. Receptors were obtained from a woman aged 55-70 years with COVID-19, enrolled during active disease.

This clone was observed a single time. The chain has TRBV18 and TRBJ2-3; D gene ambiguous. This CDR3 contains 14 residues. CDR1 is KGHSH, CDR2 LQKENI, per germline. V was pared by 1 base and J by 4 bases, with 9 bases between. CDR3 region: CASSPRVAADTQYF. The CDR3, as DNA: TGTGCCAGCTCACCACGGGTAGCCGCAGATACGCAGTATTTT.

Note on this clone: With a much larger clone just one base away, this may be a read error. The chain couples TRBV7-8 to TRBJ2-7; D unresolved. Trimming removed 5 bases from V and 3 bases from J, with 5 bases in between. Germline CDR1 reads SGHVS; CDR2 reads FQNEAQ. This CDR3 spans 11 amino acids. DNA of the CDR3: TGTGCCAGCAGCCCCAACTACGAGCAGTACTTC. It translates to CASSPNYEQYF.

The DNA of the CDR3 is TGTGCCAGCAGCCCTACCGGGACAGGGAGTGGCTCCTACGAGCAGTACTTC. Its translation is CASSPTGTGSGSYEQYF. The chain carries TRBV27 and TRBJ2-7; the match to TRBD1 covers 9 bases. Germline CDR1 reads MNHEY; CDR2 reads SMNVEV (reference sequence). The CDR3 contains 17 residues. The J segment lost 0 bases and the V segment lost 6 bases, leaving 12 bases of the junction unmatched.

The chain recombines TRBV27 with TRBJ2-2; D gene ambiguous. V lost 3 bases, J lost 7 bases, and 12 bases lay in between. This CDR3 is built from 14 residues. Germline assignment: CDR1 MNHEY and CDR2 SMNVEV (reference sequence). The CDR3 region has the DNA TGTGCCAGCAGTTTCCCGCGATCGGGCGGGGAGCTGTTTTTT. Translated: CASSFPRSGGELFF.

The V and J genes are TRBV9 and TRBJ2-7, with TRBD1 identical over 12 bases. CDR1 and CDR2 (germline): SGDLS, YYNGEE. V lost 7 bases and J lost 4; bases outside the gene matches: 9. CDR3 length equals 15 residues. This chain's CDR3 is CASSPGTGGLYEQYF. The CDR3, as DNA: TGTGCCAGCTCCCCCGGGACAGGGGGCTTATACGAGCAGTACTTC.

The chain recombines TRBV19 with TRBJ1-6, with 9 bases identical to TRBD1. V dropped 6 bases and J dropped 10; count of bases not matched to a gene: 10. Germline V gives CDR1 LNHDA, CDR2 SQIVND (reference sequence). The CDR3 covers 15 residues. The CDR3 DNA reads TGTGCCAGTAGCAGACTAACAGGGGGCGGCTCACCCCTCCACTTT. Translating it yields CASSRLTGGGSPLHF.

This chain joins TRBV7-2 and TRBJ1-4, with D hard to call. V was pared by 4 bases and J by 2 bases, with 14 bases between. This CDR3 spans 16 amino acids. Germline V gives CDR1 SGHTA, CDR2 FQGNSA. CDR3 coding DNA: TGTGCCAGCAGCTCGACCCCGGGAGAGACTAATGAAAAACTGTTTTTT. Its translation: CASSSTPGETNEKLFF.

V gene TRBV6-2 or TRBV6-3 combines with J gene TRBJ1-5; weak D call: TRBD1 (5 bases). The CDR3 spans 16 residues. The germline CDR1 and CDR2 sequences are MNHEY and SVGEGT. V lost 2 bases, J lost 3 bases, and 14 bases lay in between. The CDR3 is CASSYEAGGYNQPQHF. The CDR3 bases are TGTGCCAGCAGTTACGAAGCCGGGGGATACAATCAGCCCCAGCATTTT.

This chain connects TRBV14 to TRBJ1-2, with unresolved D. Trimming cost V 1 base and J 4 bases, with 7 bases left between them. The CDR3 is 13 residues long. Germline values: CDR1 SGHDN, CDR2 FVKESK. DNA of the CDR3: TGTGCCAGCAGCCAAGGTGGGAGCTATGGCTACACCTTC. It codes for CASSQGGSYGYTF.

The rearrangement joins TRBV7-9 to TRBJ2-1; D perhaps matches TRBD2 (5 bases). CDR1 SEHNR and CDR2 FQNEAQ come from the germline V gene (reference sequence). CDR3 length equals 15 residues. The ends were cut back, 4 bases at V and 4 bases at J, with 14 bases in the middle. CDR3 sequence: CASSYTRADYNEQFF. The CDR3 nucleotides read TGTGCCAGCAGCTACACAAGAGCGGATTACAATGAGCAGTTCTTC. The complete variable domain, with remaining parts taken from reference TRBV7-9 and TRBJ2-1, reads DTGVSQNPRHKITKRGQNVTFRCDPISEHNRLYWYRQTLGQGPEFLTYFQNEAQLEKSRLLSDRFSAERPKGSFSTLEIQRTEQGDSAMYLCASSYTRADYNEQFFGPGTRLTVL.

This clone has a handful of counts. The V and J genes are TRBV19 and TRBJ1-1, with D possibly TRBD1 on 5 matching bases. The V end lost 6 bases, the J end lost 3 bases, and 11 bases lay between the germline ends. This CDR3 has 13 residues. Germline-derived CDR1 and CDR2 are LNHDA and SQIVND (reference sequence). The CDR3 loop is CASSWTQDTEAFF. For the CDR3, the DNA is TGTGCCAGTAGCTGGACACAGGACACTGAAGCTTTCTTT.

The chain recombines TRBV27 with TRBJ1-2; 12 nucleotides agree with TRBD1. The CDR3 contains 15 residues. The V gene end was trimmed by 5 bases and the J gene end by 8 bases; junction bases not matched to a gene: 9. The germline CDR1 and CDR2 sequences are MNHEY and SMNVEV (reference sequence). DNA for the CDR3: TGTGCCAGCAGTCTACCGGGACAGGGGGCAGAGGGCTACACCTTC. It yields the protein CASSLPGQGAEGYTF.

The chain joins TRBV6-5 to TRBJ1-2; weak D call: TRBD1 (5 bases). The CDR3 spans 15 residues. The V and J ends lost 6 bases and 4 bases respectively, with 18 bases between them. The germline CDR1 and CDR2 sequences are MNHEY and SVGAGI. This CDR3 reads CASSPTGSGLYGYTF. CDR3 nucleotides: TGTGCCAGCAGCCCCACCGGTTCAGGGCTCTATGGCTACACCTTC.

V and J are TRBV24-1 and TRBJ1-4; D unclear. This CDR3 has 13 amino acids. V was cut by 5 bases and J by 11 bases, with 14 bases left in between. The germline gives CDR1 KGHDR, CDR2 SFDVKD. The CDR3 DNA reads TGTGCCACCAGTGCTATTGGAGGGTGGAAACTGTTTTTT. Translation: CATSAIGGWKLFF.

The CDR3 is CASSLDTNYGYTF. The CDR3 nucleotides read TGTGCCAGCAGCTTGGACACCAACTATGGCTACACCTTC. V gene TRBV7-9 combines with J gene TRBJ1-2, with D possibly matching TRBD1 (5 bases). Germline CDR1 is SEHNR and CDR2 is FQNEAQ (reference sequence). Trimming cost V 3 bases and J 2 bases, with 7 bases left between them. The CDR3 contains 13 residues.

The V call is TRBV4-2, the J call TRBJ1-6, with 12 bases lining up with TRBD1. This CDR3 has 16 amino acids. Trimming cost V 5 bases and J 8 bases; bases outside gene matches: 7. The germline V gene has CDR1 LGHNA and CDR2 YNFKEQ. CDR3 in DNA: TGTGCCAGCAGCTCGGGACAGGGGGCTAGGGATTCACCCCTCCACTTT. It translates to CASSSGQGARDSPLHF.

This chain connects TRBV3-1 (or the pseudogene TRBV3-2) to TRBJ2-4; D might be TRBD2 (6 bases). V was shortened by 1 base and J by 6 bases, with 16 bases between the two germline ends. The germline gives CDR1 LGHDT, CDR2 YNNKEL (reference sequence). The length of the CDR3 is 16 residues. In DNA, the CDR3 is TGTGCCAGCAGCCAAGGCTTTTCGGGACTGGGAAACATTCAGTACTTC. Its translation is CASSQGFSGLGNIQYF.

The gene calls are TRBV4-1 and TRBJ1-5; 8 bases line up with TRBD1. Germline CDR1 MGHRA, CDR2 YSYEKL. CDR3 length: 18 amino acids. Trimming cost V 0 bases and J 4 bases; bases outside gene matches: 11. DNA for the CDR3: TGCGCCAGCAGCCAAGATCTCGGGACAGGTAAAACTAATCAGCCCCAGCATTTT. Amino acids: CASSQDLGTGKTNQPQHF.

The genes are TRBV19 and TRBJ2-7, with D tentatively TRBD1 (5 bases). Germline V gene data show CDR1 as LNHDA and CDR2 as SQIVND (reference sequence). CDR3 length equals 17 residues. Trimming cost V 4 bases and J 0 bases, with 19 bases left between them. Written as DNA, the CDR3 is TGTGCCAGTAGTACCGCCACTTCCAGGGCTTACTCCTACGAGCAGTACTTC. Its protein product is CASSTATSRAYSYEQYF.

The chain carries TRBV5-1 and TRBJ2-3; TRBD1 is a possible D gene (5 bases). The CDR3 is 14 residues long. Germline V gene sequence: CDR1 SGHRS, CDR2 YFSETQ. Trimming cost V 2 bases and J 0 bases, with 7 bases left between them. CDR3 amino acids: CASSFDSSTDTQYF. The CDR3 DNA reads as TGCGCCAGCAGCTTCGACAGCAGCACAGATACGCAGTATTTT.

V is TRBV9 and J is TRBJ2-3; TRBD1 might be the D (6 bases). Germline V gives CDR1 SGDLS, CDR2 YYNGEE. There are 16 residues in the CDR3. Trimming pared 3 bases from V and 2 bases from J, leaving 16 bases between. CDR3 sequence (DNA): TGTGCCAGCAGCGCATCAGGGGCACAACTCACAGATACGCAGTATTTT. Translated: CASSASGAQLTDTQYF.

The chain carries TRBV12-3 or TRBV12-4 and TRBJ2-5, with D possibly matching TRBD1 (7 bases). V was clipped by 8 bases and J by 2 bases, with 12 bases between them. This CDR3 has 13 amino acids. The CDR3 coding sequence is TGTGCCAGCCTCAGGGGGGAACAAGAGACCCAGTACTTC. It is translated as CASLRGEQETQYF.

The chain has TRBV18 and TRBJ2-5, with 10 bases lining up with TRBD1. This CDR3 is 16 amino acids long. Germline-derived CDR1 and CDR2 are KGHSH and LQKENI. V was pared by 0 bases and J by 7 bases, with 8 bases of the junction left unmatched. The CDR3: CASSPPQGQGLVTQYF. CDR3 bases: TGTGCCAGCTCACCACCACAGGGACAGGGGTTAGTGACCCAGTACTTC.

The chain employs TRBV5-1 and TRBJ1-3; D is ambiguous. V lost 4 bases to trimming and J lost 2 bases, with 10 bases between them. CDR1 is SGHRS and CDR2 is YFSETQ in the germline V gene. The CDR3 is 14 amino acids. This CDR3 is CASSPGFTGNTIYF. CDR3 coding DNA: TGCGCCAGCAGCCCGGGATTTACTGGAAACACCATATATTTT.

The chain combines TRBV7-9 with TRBJ1-2; possibly TRBD1 for D (5 bases). The germline V gene has CDR1 SEHNR and CDR2 FQNEAQ (reference sequence). The CDR3 is made up of 14 amino acids. The germline V and J ends were trimmed by 5 bases and 3 bases, with 13 bases remaining between them. DNA for the CDR3: TGTGCCAGCAGCCCCTATGGGGGGGACTATGGCTACACCTTC. Translating it yields CASSPYGGDYGYTF. Full variable domain (outside the CDR3, taken from reference TRBV7-9 and TRBJ1-2): DTGVSQNPRHKITKRGQNVTFRCDPISEHNRLYWYRQTLGQGPEFLTYFQNEAQLEKSRLLSDRFSAERPKGSFSTLEIQRTEQGDSAMYLCASSPYGGDYGYTFGSGTRLTVV.

In its sample, this clone was seen a few times. The V and J genes are TRBV6-1 and TRBJ1-3; no reliable D call. Germline CDR1 MNHNS, CDR2 SASEGT. With 5 bases removed from V and 0 bases from J, the gap between germline ends came to 8 bases. The CDR3 extends over 14 amino acids. The DNA of the CDR3 is TGTGCCAGCAGTCAACAGATCTCTGGAAACACCATATATTTT. This codes for CASSQQISGNTIYF.

This clone was seen just once. The V and J genes are TRBV5-4 and TRBJ2-7; 7 positions match TRBD1. Germline CDR1 is SGHNT and CDR2 is YYREEE (reference sequence). This CDR3 has 14 amino acids. The V segment lost 1 base and the J segment 2 bases; nucleotides outside the gene matches: 3. CDR3 region: CASSLRQGPYEQYF. CDR3 nucleotides: TGTGCCAGCAGCTTGCGACAGGGTCCCTACGAGCAGTACTTC.